A single sample gave rise to the 32 T cell receptor beta chains below, sequenced in a study of cytomegalovirus exposure and HLA in healthy donors. PCR employed 60 Vbeta and 13 Jbeta primers. Some clones are missing from TCRdb's copy, which holds only in-frame ones; the method was immunoSEQ multiplex PCR. Among approximately 280,000 clones listed, 70% to 90% were seen once. Sequenced input: PBMCs. The receptors here all came from a man aged 35 to 55 in good health and CMV-seropositive.

V and J are TRBV4-2 and TRBJ2-7, with 9 bases matching TRBD1. J lost 5 bases, V lost 0 bases, and 5 bases had no gene match. Per the germline V gene, CDR1 is LGHNA and CDR2 is YNFKEQ. This CDR3 is built from 15 residues. The CDR3: CASSQEGTGFHEQYF. The CDR3 region has the DNA TGTGCCAGCAGCCAAGAAGGGACAGGGTTCCACGAGCAGTACTTC.

The CDR3 loop is CASSPGIQGGMNTEAFF. The DNA for the CDR3 is TGTGCCAGCTCACCAGGGATACAGGGGGGCATGAACACTGAAGCTTTCTTT. J is TRBJ1-1 and V is TRBV18; 8 positions agree with TRBD1. There are 17 residues in the CDR3. The ends lost 2 bases at V and 0 bases at J; junction bases unmatched: 8. CDR1 and CDR2 from the germline V gene are KGHSH and LQKENI.

This clone is a singleton in its sample. The CDR3 DNA reads as TGTGCCAGCAGCTTGGAACAGATCCAAGAGACCCAGTACTTC. It encodes CASSLEQIQETQYF. The V gene is TRBV7-2, the J gene TRBJ2-5, with unresolved D. From germline, CDR1 is SGHTA and CDR2 FQGNSA. V was cut by 3 bases and J by 1 base, with 9 bases left in between. The CDR3 has 14 amino acids.

The chain combines TRBV28 with TRBJ2-3; D gene uncertain. Trimming cost V 2 bases and J 1 base, with 10 bases left between them. The CDR3 has 15 amino acids. Germline values: CDR1 MDHEN, CDR2 SYDVKM. CDR3 coding DNA: TGTGCCAGCAGTTTAGGGCTGCCCGGCACAGATACGCAGTATTTT. Protein: CASSLGLPGTDTQYF. The full variable domain, with the rest looked up from reference TRBV28 and TRBJ2-3, is DVKVTQSSRYLVKRTGEKVFLECVQDMDHENMFWYRQDPGLGLRLIYFSYDVKMKEKGDIPEGYSVSREKKERFSLILESASTNQTSMYLCASSLGLPGTDTQYFGPGTRLTVL.

This sequence joins TRBV7-9 and TRBJ1-2; maybe TRBD1 (5 bases). CDR1 is SEHNR, CDR2 FQNEAQ, per germline (reference sequence). The CDR3 has 14 residues. V lost 5 bases, J lost 3 bases, and 13 bases lay in between. In nucleotides, the CDR3 is TGTGCCAGCAGCCTGACAGCTTGGGACTATGGCTACACCTTC. It specifies CASSLTAWDYGYTF.

This clone has more than one count but fewer than ten. This sequence joins TRBV5-1 and TRBJ1-5; 10 bases match TRBD1. The V and J ends lost 4 bases and 4 bases, in that order; junction bases with no gene match: 5. Germline CDR1 is SGHRS and CDR2 is YFSETQ. The CDR3 runs to 15 residues. This CDR3 reads CASSTGQGLNQPQHF. The CDR3 DNA is TGCGCCAGCAGCACGGGACAGGGGTTGAATCAGCCCCAGCATTTT.

This chain joins TRBV7-9 and TRBJ1-2; possible D gene TRBD1, 5 bases. This CDR3 region has 15 residues. V was cut by 0 bases and J by 1 base, with 9 bases left in between. The germline gives CDR1 SEHNR, CDR2 FQNEAQ (reference sequence). In DNA, the CDR3 is TGTGCCAGCAGCTTAGCCCCCGACAGTAACTATGGCTACACCTTC. Protein sequence: CASSLAPDSNYGYTF.

CDR3 region: CASSPDRGGNTEAFF. In DNA form, the CDR3 reads TGTGCCAGCTCACCGGACAGGGGTGGGAACACTGAAGCTTTCTTT. The rearrangement joins TRBV18 to TRBJ1-1; TRBD1 matches at 9 bases. Germline loops: CDR1 KGHSH, CDR2 LQKENI. The V and J ends lost 3 bases and 1 base, in that order; junction bases with no gene match: 3. The CDR3 length is 15 residues.

Concerning this clone: Distinct nucleotide sequences in the sample also encode this CDR3. J is TRBJ1-1 and V is TRBV14; tentatively, D is TRBD1 (5 bases). Germline values: CDR1 SGHDN, CDR2 FVKESK. The CDR3 runs 14 residues. Between the trimmed V and J ends, which lost 1 base and 0 bases, there was a span of 6 bases. The CDR3 is CASSQAGMNTEAFF. In DNA, the CDR3 is TGTGCCAGCAGCCAAGCAGGGATGAACACTGAAGCTTTCTTT.

This chain links TRBV19 with TRBJ1-4, with 7 bases identical to TRBD1. The CDR3 is 15 residues long. Germline V gene lookup returns CDR1 LNHDA and CDR2 SQIVND (reference sequence). V gave up 5 bases and J gave up 15 bases; unmatched junction bases: 18. As DNA, the CDR3 is TGTGCCAGTAGTCCCCGGCCCGGGACAGCCCGTGCGTTGTTTTTT. This sequence encodes CASSPRPGTARALFF.

The table lists this clone with a few counts. The rearrangement joins TRBV19 to TRBJ1-1, with a tentative D call TRBD1 (6 bases). Germline CDR1 is LNHDA and CDR2 is SQIVND (reference sequence). Trimming shortened V by 5 bases and J by 0 bases, and 13 bases separated the two germline ends. The CDR3 is made up of 15 amino acids. CDR3 region: CASSERRGLNTEAFF. CDR3 sequence (DNA): TGTGCCAGTAGTGAGAGGCGGGGGCTGAACACTGAAGCTTTCTTT.

V usage is TRBV19 and J usage is TRBJ1-1, with 7 nucleotides matching TRBD1. Unmatched junction bases numbered 1, after V lost 3 bases and J lost 0 bases. The length of the CDR3 is 14 residues. CDR1 and CDR2 (germline): LNHDA, SQIVND (reference sequence). The CDR3 nucleotides are TGTGCCAGTAGTATGGGACAGATGAACACTGAAGCTTTCTTT. This codes for CASSMGQMNTEAFF.

The rearrangement joins TRBV6-4 to TRBJ2-7; 10 bases agree with TRBD2. The CDR3 is 14 amino acids. CDR1 MRHNA and CDR2 SNTAGT come from the germline V gene. The ends lost 3 bases at V and 4 bases at J; junction bases unmatched: 3. The CDR3 here is CASSEVAGGYEQYF. The CDR3 DNA sequence: TGTGCCAGCAGTGAAGTAGCGGGAGGTTACGAGCAGTACTTC.

The chain links TRBV5-6 to TRBJ2-3; 8 bases align to TRBD2. V was pared by 1 base and J by 3 bases, with 10 bases of the junction left unmatched. Germline V CDR1 and CDR2: SGHDT, YYEEEE. This CDR3 has 17 amino acids. The DNA of the CDR3 is TGTGCCAGCAGCTTGTTGCGTGCGAGCGGGAGAACAGATACGCAGTATTTT. Protein: CASSLLRASGRTDTQYF.

The rearrangement joins TRBV5-1 to TRBJ2-6; D is unclear. V was trimmed by 3 bases and J by 2 bases, leaving 6 bases between them. Germline CDR1 is SGHRS and CDR2 is YFSETQ. This CDR3 has 14 amino acids. In DNA, the CDR3 is TGCGCCAGCAGCTCCCGTCCTGGGGCCAACGTCCTGACTTTC. It is translated as CASSSRPGANVLTF.

This chain connects TRBV19 to TRBJ2-7, with unresolved D. V was clipped by 6 bases and J by 6 bases, with 18 bases between them. CDR1 and CDR2 from the germline V gene are LNHDA and SQIVND (reference sequence). The CDR3 extends over 14 amino acids. The CDR3 here is CASRGTSGSGEQYF. In DNA form, the CDR3 reads TGTGCCAGTAGAGGAACCTCTGGATCGGGCGAGCAGTACTTC.

The chain uses TRBV5-6 and TRBJ2-7; 7 nucleotides align to TRBD1. The CDR3 extends over 18 amino acids. CDR1 is SGHDT and CDR2 is YYEEEE in the germline V gene. V shed 2 bases and J 3 bases; nucleotides not matched to a gene: 17. The CDR3 loop is CASSFYRGEGLSNYEQYF. The CDR3 DNA reads TGTGCCAGCAGCTTTTACAGGGGAGAAGGGCTATCTAACTACGAGCAGTACTTC. Together with reference TRBV5-6 and TRBJ2-7, the CDR3 gives the full variable domain: DAGVTQSPTHLIKTRGQQVTLRCSPKSGHDTVSWYQQALGQGPQFIFQYYEEEERQRGNFPDRFSGHQFPNYSSELNVNALLLGDSALYLCASSFYRGEGLSNYEQYFGPGTRLTVT.

Points on this clone: A read error may account for a junction end that differs from germline. The chain employs TRBV7-7 and TRBJ2-2, with D possibly TRBD2 on 6 matching bases. Germline CDR1 and CDR2: SSHAT and FNYEAQ (reference sequence). This CDR3 comprises 16 residues. In DNA, the CDR3 is TGTGCTAGCAGCTTAGGAACGGGAGCAGTCACCGGGGAGCTGTTTTTT. Protein sequence: CASSLGTGAVTGELFF.

J is TRBJ2-7 and V is TRBV27; 10 bases match TRBD2. The germline gives CDR1 MNHEY, CDR2 SMNVEV (reference sequence). This CDR3 comprises 17 residues. V lost 3 bases and J lost 7; bases outside the gene matches: 15. The CDR3 DNA reads TGTGCCAGCAGTTTGACTAGCGGGCATTTTATTTCAGGGGAGCAGTACTTC. Translated, it gives CASSLTSGHFISGEQYF.

The genes are TRBV5-6 and TRBJ2-3; D possibly corresponds to TRBD2 (6 bases). The CDR3 runs to 14 residues. Germline lookup yields CDR1 SGHDT and CDR2 YYEEEE. V was trimmed by 4 bases and J by 0 bases, leaving 9 bases between them. The CDR3 spells CASSLTRSTDTQYF. Written as DNA, the CDR3 is TGTGCCAGCAGCCTGACTAGGAGCACAGATACGCAGTATTTT.

The rearrangement links TRBV5-5 to TRBJ1-2, with 11 bases lining up with TRBD1. Per the germline V gene, CDR1 is SGHKS and CDR2 is YYEKEE (reference sequence). J was trimmed by 8 bases and V by 0 bases; bases with no gene match: 6. There are 15 residues in the CDR3. CDR3 nucleotides: TGTGCCAGCAGCTTGGTAGGACAGGGGGCGGAGGGCTACACCTTC. Translation: CASSLVGQGAEGYTF. Full variable domain (outside the CDR3, taken from reference TRBV5-5 and TRBJ1-2): DAGVTQSPTHLIKTRGQQVTLRCSPISGHKSVSWYQQVLGQGPQFIFQYYEKEERGRGNFPDRFSARQFPNYSSELNVNALLLGDSALYLCASSLVGQGAEGYTFGSGTRLTVV.

Remarks on this clone: Germline is not matched at one junction end, which may reflect a read error. The chain employs TRBV7-9 and TRBJ2-7, with 12 bases aligning to TRBD2. Germline loops: CDR1 SEHNR, CDR2 FQNEAQ (reference sequence). The CDR3 runs to 16 residues. CDR3 region: CSSSSLTSGSLDEQYF. CDR3 DNA sequence: TGTTCCAGCAGCTCCTTGACTAGCGGGAGTCTCGACGAGCAGTACTTC.

The chain couples TRBV6-1 to TRBJ2-1; TRBD2 matches at 7 bases. CDR3 size: 14 residues. Germline loops: CDR1 MNHNS, CDR2 SASEGT. Losses at the gene ends were 3 bases for V and 8 bases for J; bases not matched to a gene: 7. CDR3 sequence (DNA): TGTGCCAGCAGTGACGGACTGGGGGGGTATGAGCAGTTCTTC. This encodes CASSDGLGGYEQFF.

In the case of this clone: One end of the junction is discordant with germline, which a read error may explain. The chain couples TRBV7-9 to TRBJ2-1, with D possibly being TRBD2 (6 bases). The CDR3 extends over 13 amino acids. CDR1 and CDR2 from the germline V gene are SEHNR and FQNEAQ (reference sequence). The DNA of the CDR3 is TGTTCCAGCAGCTTATCCGGGGGCAATGAGCAGTTCTTC. Its protein is CSSSLSGGNEQFF.

J is TRBJ2-1 and V is TRBV7-9; weak D call: TRBD2 (5 bases). This CDR3 region has 13 residues. V lost 4 bases and J lost 6, with 10 bases in between. CDR1 is SEHNR and CDR2 is FQNEAQ in the germline V gene (reference sequence). The CDR3 is CASSSGLGNEQFF. CDR3 in DNA: TGTGCCAGCAGCTCCGGACTCGGCAATGAGCAGTTCTTC. The full variable domain, rest sourced from reference TRBV7-9 and TRBJ2-1, is DTGVSQNPRHKITKRGQNVTFRCDPISEHNRLYWYRQTLGQGPEFLTYFQNEAQLEKSRLLSDRFSAERPKGSFSTLEIQRTEQGDSAMYLCASSSGLGNEQFFGPGTRLTVL.

The chain couples TRBV21-1 to TRBJ1-5; the DNA was not compared with TRBD1, the D call given in the table. TRBV21-1 is given as a pseudogene. The CDR3 is 20 residues long. DNA for the CDR3: TGTGCCAGCAGTTCTGTCAGGACAGGAGCAGTCATAGACGCCAATCAGCCCCAGCATTTT. It is translated as CASSSVRTGAVIDANQPQHF.

CDR3 amino acids: CASSLGGQGDETQYF. CDR3 sequence (DNA): TGCGCCAGCAGCTTAGGGGGACAGGGGGACGAGACCCAGTACTTC. This rearrangement joins TRBV5-1 to TRBJ2-5; 11 bases fit TRBD1. The CDR3 extends over 15 amino acids. After removal of 2 bases from V and 5 bases from J, the junction contained 5 bases not matched to a gene. The V gene's germline CDR1 is SGHRS and CDR2 YFSETQ.

The gene calls are TRBV15 and TRBJ1-1; 7 bases fit TRBD1. The CDR3 length is 11 residues. Germline V gives CDR1 LNHNV, CDR2 YYDKDF (reference sequence). V gave up 6 bases and J gave up 12 bases; unmatched junction bases: 7. The CDR3 sequence: CATSGRQGTFF. The CDR3 nucleotides read TGTGCCACCAGTGGGAGACAGGGAACTTTCTTT.

CDR3 sequence (DNA): TGTGCCACCCGGAGGGAGGGGGATAGCAATCAGCCCCAGCATTTT. As protein: CATRREGDSNQPQHF. V gene TRBV10-3 combines with J gene TRBJ1-5; D possibly corresponds to TRBD1 (6 bases). Looked up from germline, CDR1 is ENHRY and CDR2 is SYGVKD. The CDR3 sequence is 15 residues long. V lost 10 bases and J lost 0, with 16 bases in between.

This clone was recorded a few times. The rearrangement uses TRBV5-4 and TRBJ2-2, with D maybe TRBD1 (6 bases). The germline V gene encodes CDR1 SGHNT and CDR2 YYREEE (reference sequence). V lost 3 bases and J lost 1, with 10 bases in between. The CDR3 is made up of 15 amino acids. In nucleotides, the CDR3 is TGTGCCAGCAGCTCCGGGACACAGAACACCGGGGAGCTGTTTTTT. Its protein product is CASSSGTQNTGELFF.

This clone was recorded only once. This CDR3 reads CASSPRTGTSVETQYF. CDR3 sequence (DNA): TGTGCCAGCAGCCCGAGGACCGGGACTAGTGTGGAGACCCAGTACTTC. The gene calls are TRBV7-9 and TRBJ2-5; 8 bases line up with TRBD2. V was pared by 5 bases and J by 5 bases, with 13 bases of the junction left unmatched. The CDR3 length is 16 residues. Per the germline V gene, CDR1 is SEHNR and CDR2 is FQNEAQ (reference sequence).

V is TRBV2 and J is TRBJ2-7, with 12 bases matching TRBD1. Germline V gives CDR1 SNHLY, CDR2 FYNNEI. The CDR3 sequence is 20 residues long. J gave up 2 bases and V 6 bases, and 20 bases lay outside the gene matches. CDR3 in amino acids: CASRTSGQGARSSGTYEQYF. The CDR3 DNA reads as TGTGCCAGCAGAACGTCGGGACAGGGGGCGCGTAGTAGCGGGACCTACGAGCAGTACTTC.